This T cell receptor (beta chain) was recorded in a study of blood T cell repertoires in COVID-19. About the research overall: Sites across the United States, Italy and Spain contributed samples from acute and convalescent COVID-19. PBMCs, B-cell-depleted T cells, or T cells were the source of the cDNA or gDNA that made up the material.

Per the original data handling: Amplification of reference gene primers provided the estimated nucleated cell counts. The repertoire was sequenced with immunoSEQ multiplex PCR; TCRdb's copy has only in-frame clones and lacks some. V and J calls and clone size follow that table, whereas D and trimming were derived from the DNA. The sample includes 100,000 to 150,000 clones, 65% to 90% of them seen just once. This TCR came from an elderly woman with acute or convalescent COVID-19. The sequenced sample was peripheral blood.

DNA for the CDR3: TGTGCCAGCAGCGGGACAGGCCACAATCAGCCCCAGCATTTT. This encodes CASSGTGHNQPQHF. The chain joins TRBV11-2 to TRBJ1-5; 8 bases align to TRBD1. Germline V CDR1 and CDR2: SGHAT, FQNNGV. This CDR3 is 14 amino acids long. The trim removed 5 bases at V and 3 bases at J, leaving 3 bases unmatched.